Presented here are 9 T cell receptor beta chains from one specimen sequenced in a study of cytomegalovirus exposure and HLA in healthy donors. The study ran its PCR with 60 Vbeta and 13 Jbeta primers. TCRdb's copy holds only in-frame clones and misses some; the assay was immunoSEQ multiplex PCR. The table shows about 150,000 clones, with roughly four fifths occurring only once. Sequencing was done on a sample of PBMCs. The receptors come from a man aged 18 to 30 in good health and CMV-seronegative.

The chain joins TRBV5-1 to TRBJ2-1, with a tentative D call TRBD1 (6 bases). This CDR3 region has 15 residues. V lost 0 bases to trimming and J lost 6 bases, with 13 bases between them. From germline, CDR1 is SGHRS and CDR2 YFSETQ. The CDR3 is CASSLEGEGGNEQFF. The CDR3 nucleotides read TGCGCCAGCAGCTTGGAAGGGGAAGGGGGCAATGAGCAGTTCTTC.

V and J are TRBV5-6 and TRBJ2-7; 8 positions match TRBD2. Germline lookup yields CDR1 SGHDT and CDR2 YYEEEE. V shed 3 bases and J 4 bases; nucleotides not matched to a gene: 6. This CDR3 is built from 14 residues. The CDR3 DNA sequence: TGTGCCAGCAGCTCCAGCGGGGGTCCTTACGAGCAGTACTTC. It translates to CASSSSGGPYEQYF.

V usage is TRBV13 and J usage is TRBJ1-1; D uncertain. CDR3 length equals 12 residues. The germline CDR1 and CDR2 sequences are PRHDT and FYEKMQ (reference sequence). The ends were cut back, 5 bases at V and 1 base at J, with 5 bases in the middle. For the CDR3, the DNA is TGTGCCAGCAGCAGTAGGAACACTGAAGCTTTCTTT. This translates into CASSSRNTEAFF.

This rearrangement joins TRBV5-1 to TRBJ2-5; 9 nucleotides line up with TRBD1. V gave up 4 bases and J gave up 0 bases; unmatched junction bases: 16. In germline, CDR1 is SGHRS, CDR2 YFSETQ. There are 19 residues in the CDR3. CDR3 amino acids: CASSQTGTGQFSYQETQYF. The DNA of the CDR3 is TGCGCCAGCAGCCAAACCGGGACAGGGCAATTCTCGTACCAAGAGACCCAGTACTTC.

The chain is built from TRBV5-1 and TRBJ2-3; perhaps TRBD1 as D (5 bases). The germline gives CDR1 SGHRS, CDR2 YFSETQ. Trimming removed 2 bases at V and 4 bases at J, with 11 bases between. The CDR3 contains 14 residues. The DNA of the CDR3 is TGCGCCAGCAGCTTAGGACACCCCGCAGATACGCAGTATTTT. It encodes CASSLGHPADTQYF.

In this sample, this clone turned up once. The chain links TRBV2 to TRBJ1-5; D is undetermined. This CDR3 has 13 residues. The germline V gene has CDR1 SNHLY and CDR2 FYNNEI. V was cut by 0 bases and J by 9 bases, with 9 bases left in between. The CDR3 sequence: CASSEAPERPQHF. The CDR3 coding sequence is TGTGCCAGCAGTGAAGCGCCCGAGCGGCCCCAGCATTTT.

The gene calls are TRBV7-3 and TRBJ1-2, with 8 bases identical to TRBD1. CDR1 and CDR2 from the germline V gene are SGHTA and FQGTGA. The V and J ends lost 3 bases and 5 bases, in that order; junction bases with no gene match: 2. The CDR3 spans 13 residues. The CDR3 reads CASSFGQGYGYTF. The CDR3 DNA reads TGTGCCAGCAGCTTCGGACAGGGTTATGGCTACACCTTC.

This rearrangement joins TRBV25-1 to TRBJ2-6, with D hard to call. Germline V gene data show CDR1 as MGHDK and CDR2 as SYGVNS. The CDR3 totals 12 residues. V was trimmed by 5 bases and J by 5 bases, leaving 4 bases between them. The CDR3 loop is CASSSRANVLTF. CDR3 DNA: TGTGCCAGCAGTTCAAGGGCCAACGTCCTGACTTTC. Drawing the rest from reference TRBV25-1 and TRBJ2-6, the complete variable domain is EADIYQTPRYLVIGTGKKITLECSQTMGHDKMYWYQQDPGMELHLIHYSYGVNSTEKGDLSSESTVSRIRTEHFPLTLESARPSHTSQYLCASSSRANVLTFGAGSRLTVL.

The rearrangement links TRBV10-3 to TRBJ1-1; D may be TRBD1 (6 bases). Trimming took off 0 bases at V and 4 bases at J, with 15 bases between the two ends. CDR1 ENHRY and CDR2 SYGVKD come from the germline V gene. The CDR3 has 16 residues. As DNA, the CDR3 is TGTGCCATCAGTGAGTCGACCGGCAGGGGAACCACTGAAGCTTTCTTT. Translation: CAISESTGRGTTEAFF.